This TCR beta chain was found in a study of cytomegalovirus exposure and HLA in healthy donors. Researchers ran the PCR with 60 Vbeta and 13 Jbeta primers. TCRdb's table, derived via immunoSEQ multiplex PCR, lists solely in-frame clones and lacks some. The sample table sets out about 100,000 clones. Trimming took 4 bases from V and 6 from J; bases not matched to a gene: 8. Germline V lookup: CDR1 SGDLS, CDR2 YYNGEE. The length of the CDR3 is 15 residues. V and J are TRBV9 and TRBJ1-2; TRBD1 matches at 11 bases. The sample was PBMCs. The source is a girl aged 10 to 17 in good health and CMV-seropositive. The CDR3 nucleotides are TGTGCCAGCAGCCTCAGCGGACAGGGGGCGAATGGCTACACCTTC. Protein: CASSLSGQGANGYTF.